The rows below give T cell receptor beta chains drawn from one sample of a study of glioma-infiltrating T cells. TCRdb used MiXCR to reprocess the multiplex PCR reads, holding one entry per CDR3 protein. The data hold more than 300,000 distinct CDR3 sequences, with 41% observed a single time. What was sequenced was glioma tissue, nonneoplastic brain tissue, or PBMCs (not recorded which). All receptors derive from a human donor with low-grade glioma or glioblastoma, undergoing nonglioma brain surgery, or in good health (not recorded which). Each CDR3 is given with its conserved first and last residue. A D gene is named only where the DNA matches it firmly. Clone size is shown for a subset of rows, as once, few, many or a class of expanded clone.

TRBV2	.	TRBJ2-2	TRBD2	TGTGCCAGCAGTTCTACCAGACTAGCGGGAGGGACCGGGGAGCTGTTTTTT	CASSSTRLAGGTGELFF
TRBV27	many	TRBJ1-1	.	TGTGCCAGCAGTCCAAATCAAGGGATCTCGGGAGCTTTCTTT	CASSPNQGISGAFF
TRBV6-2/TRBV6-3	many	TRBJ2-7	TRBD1	TGTGCCAGCAGAACCCGGACAGGGGCCCCCCACGAGCAGTACTTC	CASRTRTGAPHEQYF
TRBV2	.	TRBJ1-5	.	TGTGCCAGCAGTGACGCCAGCCGGGATCAGCCCCAGCATTTT	CASSDASRDQPQHF
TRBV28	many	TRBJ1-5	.	TGTGCCAGCAGCTATCCGGTGGGCAATCAGCCCCAGCATTTT	CASSYPVGNQPQHF
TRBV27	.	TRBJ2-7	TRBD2	TGTGCCAGCATCGGGGGGACTAGCGGGAACGAGCAGTACTTC	CASIGGTSGNEQYF
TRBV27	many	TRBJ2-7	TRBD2	TGTGCCAGCAGTAAACCGGGACTAAGCTCCTACGAGCAGTACTTC	CASSKPGLSSYEQYF
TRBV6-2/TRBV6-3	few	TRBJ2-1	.	TGTGCCAGCAGTTACCCGAGGGATCTCAGCAATGAGCAGTTCTTC	CASSYPRDLSNEQFF
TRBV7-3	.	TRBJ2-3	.	TGTGCCAGCAGCTTAAGTAGGGACACAGATACGCAGTGTTTT	CASSLSRDTDTQCF
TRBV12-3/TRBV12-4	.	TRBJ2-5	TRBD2	TGTGCCAGCAGTTCTACCTGGACTAGCTTCGAGACCCAGTACTTC	CASSSTWTSFETQYF
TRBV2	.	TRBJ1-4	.	TGTGCCAGCGGCCGACAGGTTGACGAAAAACTGTTTTTT	CASGRQVDEKLFF
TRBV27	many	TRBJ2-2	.	TGTGCCAGCAGTTTAGCGGGGTTCGGGAGTCGGGCCGGGGAGCTGTTTTTT	CASSLAGFGSRAGELFF
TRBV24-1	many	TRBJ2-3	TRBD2	TGTGCCACCAGTGACCCGAGCGGGAGTAGCACAGATACGCAGTATTTT	CATSDPSGSSTDTQYF
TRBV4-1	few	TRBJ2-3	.	TGCGCCAGCAGCCTGAGGGACAACACAGATACGCAGTATTTT	CASSLRDNTDTQYF
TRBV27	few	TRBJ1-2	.	TGTGCCAGCCCAGTTTACCCCCGACTAAGCTTTGGCTATGGCTACACCTTC	CASPVYPRLSFGYGYTF
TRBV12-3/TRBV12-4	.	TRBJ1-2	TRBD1	TGTGCCAGCAGCAGAGACAGGGGCAATGGCTACACCTTC	CASSRDRGNGYTF
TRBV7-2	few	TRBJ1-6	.	TGTGCCAGCAGCTTAAGACATCTGGGGAAGACATCACCCCTCCACTTT	CASSLRHLGKTSPLHF
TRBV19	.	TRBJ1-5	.	TGTGCCACTAAGCCCGGAGACCCTTGGGATCAGCCCCAGCATTTT	CATKPGDPWDQPQHF
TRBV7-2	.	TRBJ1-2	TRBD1	TGTGCCAGCAGCTTAGGGGACAGGTTCTATGGCTACACCTTC	CASSLGDRFYGYTF
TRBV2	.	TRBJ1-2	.	TGTGCCAGCGGCGCCTCTATCTTAGATGGCTACACCTTC	CASGASILDGYTF
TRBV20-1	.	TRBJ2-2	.	TGCAGTGCCCCTCAATTTAGCTCCGGGGAGCTGTTTTTT	CSAPQFSSGELFF
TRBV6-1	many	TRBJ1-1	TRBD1	TGTGCCAGCAGTTTTCCAGGGGGCACTGAAGCTTTCTTT	CASSFPGGTEAFF
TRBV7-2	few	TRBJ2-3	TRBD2	TGTGCCAGCAGCTTAGGTAGCGGGCTTAGCACAGATACGCAGTATTTT	CASSLGSGLSTDTQYF